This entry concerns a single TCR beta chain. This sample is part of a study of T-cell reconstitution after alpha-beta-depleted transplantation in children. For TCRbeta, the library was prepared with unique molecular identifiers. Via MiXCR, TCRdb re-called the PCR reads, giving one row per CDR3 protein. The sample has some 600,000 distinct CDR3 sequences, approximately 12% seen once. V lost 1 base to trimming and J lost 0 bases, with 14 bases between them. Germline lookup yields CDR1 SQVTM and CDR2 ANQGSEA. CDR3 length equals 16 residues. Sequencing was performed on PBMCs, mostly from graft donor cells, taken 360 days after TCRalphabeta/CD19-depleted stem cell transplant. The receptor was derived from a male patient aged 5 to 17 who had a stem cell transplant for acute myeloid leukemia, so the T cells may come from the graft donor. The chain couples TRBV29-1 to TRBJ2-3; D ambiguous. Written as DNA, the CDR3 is TGCAGCGTTGAAGGCGTAAGGCCTACTAGCACAGATACGCAGTATTTT. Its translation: CSVEGVRPTSTDTQYF.